This record concerns one TCR beta chain sequence. The entry originates in a study of T cell changes during pregnancy in multiple sclerosis. The CDR3 sequence is 15 residues long. Germline V lookup: CDR1 SGHDN, CDR2 FVKESK. Trimming took 8 bases from V and 4 from J, leaving 21 bases between them. Sequencing used immunoSEQ multiplex PCR; TCRdb keeps in-frame clones, though not all of them. In the table there are 60,000 or so clones, 80% to 90% of which are singletons. Sequencing was performed on peripheral blood, taken in the first trimester of pregnancy. The chain is built from TRBV14 and TRBJ2-7; D remains ambiguous. The TCR comes from a female donor with multiple sclerosis, enrolled in a pregnancy study. In DNA form, the CDR3 reads TGTGCCAGCGCAGCCATAACGACAACCGCTTACGAGCAGTACTTC. It codes for CASAAITTTAYEQYF.